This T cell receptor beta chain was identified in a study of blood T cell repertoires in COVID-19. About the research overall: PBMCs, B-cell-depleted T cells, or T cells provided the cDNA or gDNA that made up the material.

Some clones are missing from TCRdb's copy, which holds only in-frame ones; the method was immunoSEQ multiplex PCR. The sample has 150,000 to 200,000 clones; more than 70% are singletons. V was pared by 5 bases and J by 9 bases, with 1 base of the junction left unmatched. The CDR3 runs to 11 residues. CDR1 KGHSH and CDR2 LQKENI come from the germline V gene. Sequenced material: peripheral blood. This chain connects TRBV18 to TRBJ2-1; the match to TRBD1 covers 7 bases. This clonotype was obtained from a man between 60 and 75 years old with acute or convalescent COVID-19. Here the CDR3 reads CASSNRGEQFF. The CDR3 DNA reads TGTGCCAGCTCAAACAGGGGTGAGCAGTTCTTC.